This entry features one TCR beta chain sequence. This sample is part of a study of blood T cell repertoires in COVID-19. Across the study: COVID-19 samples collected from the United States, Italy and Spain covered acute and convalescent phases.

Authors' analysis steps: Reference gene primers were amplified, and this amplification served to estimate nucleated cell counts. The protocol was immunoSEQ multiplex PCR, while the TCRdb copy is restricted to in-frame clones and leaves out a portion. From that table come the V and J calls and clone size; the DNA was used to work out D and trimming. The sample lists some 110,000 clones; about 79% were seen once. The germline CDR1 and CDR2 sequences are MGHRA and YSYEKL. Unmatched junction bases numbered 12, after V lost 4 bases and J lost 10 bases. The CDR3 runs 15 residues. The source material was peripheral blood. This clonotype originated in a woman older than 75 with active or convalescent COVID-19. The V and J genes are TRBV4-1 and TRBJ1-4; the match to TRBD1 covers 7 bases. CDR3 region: CASSPWGQRSPKLFF. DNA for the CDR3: TGCGCCAGCAGCCCGTGGGGACAGAGGAGCCCAAAACTGTTTTTT.